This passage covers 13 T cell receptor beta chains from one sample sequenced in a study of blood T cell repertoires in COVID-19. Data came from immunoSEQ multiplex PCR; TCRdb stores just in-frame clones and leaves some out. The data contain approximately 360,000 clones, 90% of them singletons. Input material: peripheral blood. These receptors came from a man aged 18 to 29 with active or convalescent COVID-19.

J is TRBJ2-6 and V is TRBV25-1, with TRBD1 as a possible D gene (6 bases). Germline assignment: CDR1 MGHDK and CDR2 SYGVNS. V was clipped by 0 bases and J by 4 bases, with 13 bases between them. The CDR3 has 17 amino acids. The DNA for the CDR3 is TGTGCCAGCAGTGAATATAGCCACAGGGCCGGGGCCAACGTCCTGACTTTC. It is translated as CASSEYSHRAGANVLTF.

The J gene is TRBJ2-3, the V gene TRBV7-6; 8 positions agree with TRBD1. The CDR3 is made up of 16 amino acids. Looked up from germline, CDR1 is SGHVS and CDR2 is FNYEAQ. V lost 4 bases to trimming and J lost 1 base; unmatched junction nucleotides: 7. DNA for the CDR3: TGTGCCAGCAGCTCCTATACGACAGGGGGCACAGATACGCAGTATTTT. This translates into CASSSYTTGGTDTQYF. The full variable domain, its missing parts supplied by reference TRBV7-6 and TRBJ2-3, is GAGVSQSPRYKVTKRGQDVALRCDPISGHVSLYWYRQALGQGPEFLTYFNYEAQQDKSGLPNDRFSAERPEGSISTLTIQRTEQRDSAMYRCASSSYTTGGTDTQYFGPGTRLTVL.

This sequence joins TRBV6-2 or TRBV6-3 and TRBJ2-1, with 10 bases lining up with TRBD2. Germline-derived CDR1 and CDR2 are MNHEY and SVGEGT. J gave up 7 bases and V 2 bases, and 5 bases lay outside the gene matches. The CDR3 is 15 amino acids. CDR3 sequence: CASSYGSSGGNEQFF. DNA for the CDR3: TGTGCCAGCAGTTACGGCTCTAGCGGGGGTAATGAGCAGTTCTTC.

Here the CDR3 DNA reads TGTGCCAGCAGCTCCGATGGACAGGCCTTGTACGGCTACACCTTC. Its protein is CASSSDGQALYGYTF. The rearrangement joins TRBV5-5 to TRBJ1-2, with 7 bases matching TRBD1. The CDR3 is 15 residues long. Trimming at V came to 3 bases and at J to 8 bases, leaving 13 bases not matched to a gene. From germline, CDR1 is SGHKS and CDR2 YYEKEE (reference sequence).

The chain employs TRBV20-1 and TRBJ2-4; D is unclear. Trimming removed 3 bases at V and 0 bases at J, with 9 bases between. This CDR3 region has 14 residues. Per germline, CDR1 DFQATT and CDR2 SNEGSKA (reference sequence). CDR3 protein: CSASYVLAKNIQYF. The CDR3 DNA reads TGCAGTGCTAGTTACGTACTAGCCAAAAACATTCAGTACTTC.

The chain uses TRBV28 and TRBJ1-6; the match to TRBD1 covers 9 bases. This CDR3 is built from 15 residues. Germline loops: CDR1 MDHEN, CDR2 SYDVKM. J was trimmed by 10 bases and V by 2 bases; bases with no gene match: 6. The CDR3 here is CASSLPGQGQSPLHF. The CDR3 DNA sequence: TGTGCCAGCAGTTTACCGGGACAGGGTCAGTCACCCCTCCACTTT.

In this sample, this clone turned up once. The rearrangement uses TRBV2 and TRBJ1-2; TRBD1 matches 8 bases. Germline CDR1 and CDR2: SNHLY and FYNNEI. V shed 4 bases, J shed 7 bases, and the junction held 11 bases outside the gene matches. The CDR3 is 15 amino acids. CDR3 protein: CASSVLGQGVGGYTF. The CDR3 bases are TGTGCCAGCAGTGTATTAGGACAGGGCGTCGGTGGCTACACCTTC.

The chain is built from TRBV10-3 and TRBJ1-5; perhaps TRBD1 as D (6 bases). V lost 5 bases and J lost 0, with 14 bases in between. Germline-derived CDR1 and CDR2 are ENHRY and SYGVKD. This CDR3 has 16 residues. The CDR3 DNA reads TGTGCCATCAGTAGGCAGGGGATAGATAGCAATCAGCCCCAGCATTTT. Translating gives CAISRQGIDSNQPQHF.

The CDR3 sequence: CASRPGDHTDTQYF. CDR3 nucleotides: TGTGCCAGCAGGCCAGGGGACCACACAGATACGCAGTATTTT. The chain is built from TRBV6-5 and TRBJ2-3; weak D call: TRBD1 (6 bases). This CDR3 has 14 amino acids. Per germline, CDR1 MNHEY and CDR2 SVGAGI. Trimming pared 6 bases from V and 2 bases from J, leaving 12 bases between.

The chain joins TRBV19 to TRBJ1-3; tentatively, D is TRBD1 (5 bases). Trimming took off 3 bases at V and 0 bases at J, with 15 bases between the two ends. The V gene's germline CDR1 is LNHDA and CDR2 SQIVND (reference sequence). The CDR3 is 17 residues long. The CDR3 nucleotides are TGTGCCAGTAGTATTTGGGGCCACGCGAGCTCTGGAAACACCATATATTTT. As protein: CASSIWGHASSGNTIYF. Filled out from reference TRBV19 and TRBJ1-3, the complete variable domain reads DGGITQSPKYLFRKEGQNVTLSCEQNLNHDAMYWYRQDPGQGLRLIYYSQIVNDFQKGDIAEGYSVSREKKESFPLTVTSAQKNPTAFYLCASSIWGHASSGNTIYFGEGSWLTVV.

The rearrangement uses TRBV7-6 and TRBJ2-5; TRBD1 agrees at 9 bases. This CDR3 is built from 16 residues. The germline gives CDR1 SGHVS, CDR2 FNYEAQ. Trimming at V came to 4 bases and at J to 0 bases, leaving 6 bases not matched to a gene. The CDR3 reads CASSWGGQGDQETQYF. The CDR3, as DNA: TGTGCCAGCAGCTGGGGGGGACAGGGAGACCAAGAGACCCAGTACTTC.

The CDR3 DNA reads as TGTGCCGCGGGGGGTCGAAACATTCAGTACTTC. Translating gives CAAGGRNIQYF. The chain combines TRBV27 with TRBJ2-4, with TRBD2 matching 8 bases. The germline V gene has CDR1 MNHEY and CDR2 SMNVEV (reference sequence). The CDR3 is 11 residues long. Losses at the gene ends were 11 bases for V and 6 bases for J; bases not matched to a gene: 3.

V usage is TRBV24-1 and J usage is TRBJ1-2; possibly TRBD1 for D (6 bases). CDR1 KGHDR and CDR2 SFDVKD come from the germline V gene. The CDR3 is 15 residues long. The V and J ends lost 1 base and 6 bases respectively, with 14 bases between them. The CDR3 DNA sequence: TGTGCCACCAGTGATTTCACGCAGGGGAGACATGGCTACACCTTC. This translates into CATSDFTQGRHGYTF.